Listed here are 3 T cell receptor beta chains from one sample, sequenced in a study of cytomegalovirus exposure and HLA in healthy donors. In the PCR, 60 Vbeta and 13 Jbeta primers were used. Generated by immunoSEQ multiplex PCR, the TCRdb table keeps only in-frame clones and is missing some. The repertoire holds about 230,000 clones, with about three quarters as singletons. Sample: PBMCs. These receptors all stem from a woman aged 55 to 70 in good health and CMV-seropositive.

The CDR3 spells CASSKALLPSSGVIYEQYF. The CDR3 DNA reads TGTGCCAGCAGCAAAGCGTTACTGCCATCAAGCGGGGTGATATACGAGCAGTACTTC. The rearrangement uses TRBV21-1 and TRBJ2-7; the table's D call, TRBD2, was not checked against the DNA. TRBV21-1 is marked as a pseudogene. The length of the CDR3 is 19 residues.

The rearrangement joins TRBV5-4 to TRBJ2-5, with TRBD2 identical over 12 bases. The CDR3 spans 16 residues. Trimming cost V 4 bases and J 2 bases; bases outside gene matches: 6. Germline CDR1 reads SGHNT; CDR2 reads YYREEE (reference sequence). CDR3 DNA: TGTGCCAGCAGCAGTAAGACTAGCGGGGGACAAGAGACCCAGTACTTC. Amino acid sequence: CASSSKTSGGQETQYF.

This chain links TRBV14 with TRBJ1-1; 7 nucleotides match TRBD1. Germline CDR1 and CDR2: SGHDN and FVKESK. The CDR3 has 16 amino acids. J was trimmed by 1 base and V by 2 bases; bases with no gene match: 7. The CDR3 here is CASSQYRDSQNTEAFF. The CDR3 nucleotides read TGTGCCAGCAGCCAATACCGGGACAGCCAGAACACTGAAGCTTTCTTT.